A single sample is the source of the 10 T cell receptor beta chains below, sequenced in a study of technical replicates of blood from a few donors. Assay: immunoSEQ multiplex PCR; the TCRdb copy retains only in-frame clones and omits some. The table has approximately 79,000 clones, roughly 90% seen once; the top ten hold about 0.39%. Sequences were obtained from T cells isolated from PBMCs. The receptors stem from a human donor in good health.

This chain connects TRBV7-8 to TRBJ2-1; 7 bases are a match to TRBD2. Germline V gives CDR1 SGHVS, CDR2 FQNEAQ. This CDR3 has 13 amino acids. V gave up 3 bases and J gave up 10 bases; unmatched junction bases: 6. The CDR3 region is CASSFGGGTEQFF. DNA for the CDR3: TGTGCCAGCAGCTTTGGGGGAGGGACGGAGCAGTTCTTC.

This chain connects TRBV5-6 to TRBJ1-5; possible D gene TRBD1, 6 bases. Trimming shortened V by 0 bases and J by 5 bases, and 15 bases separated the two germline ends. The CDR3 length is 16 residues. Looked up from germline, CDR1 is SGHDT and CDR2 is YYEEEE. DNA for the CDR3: TGTGCCAGCAGCTTGGGGGGGCCCCGAAGTGATCAGCCCCAGCATTTT. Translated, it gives CASSLGGPRSDQPQHF.

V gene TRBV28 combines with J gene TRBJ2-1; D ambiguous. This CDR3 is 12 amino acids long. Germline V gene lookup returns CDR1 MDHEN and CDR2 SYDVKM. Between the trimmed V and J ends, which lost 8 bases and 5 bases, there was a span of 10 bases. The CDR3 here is CASVGNHNEQFF. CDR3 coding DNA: TGTGCCAGCGTGGGCAATCACAATGAGCAGTTCTTC.

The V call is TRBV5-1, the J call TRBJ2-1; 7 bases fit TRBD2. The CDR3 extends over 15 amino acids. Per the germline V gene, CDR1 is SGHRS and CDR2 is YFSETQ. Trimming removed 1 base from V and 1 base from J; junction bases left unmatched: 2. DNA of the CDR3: TGCGCCAGCAGCTTGCAGCGGGGTTCCTACAATGAGCAGTTCTTC. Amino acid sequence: CASSLQRGSYNEQFF.

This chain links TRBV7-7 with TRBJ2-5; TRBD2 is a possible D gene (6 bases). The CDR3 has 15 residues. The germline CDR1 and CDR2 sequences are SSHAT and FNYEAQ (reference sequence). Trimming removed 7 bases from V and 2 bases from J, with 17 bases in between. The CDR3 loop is CASTAAGPGQETQYF. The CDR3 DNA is TGTGCCAGCACCGCGGCGGGACCGGGTCAAGAGACCCAGTACTTC.

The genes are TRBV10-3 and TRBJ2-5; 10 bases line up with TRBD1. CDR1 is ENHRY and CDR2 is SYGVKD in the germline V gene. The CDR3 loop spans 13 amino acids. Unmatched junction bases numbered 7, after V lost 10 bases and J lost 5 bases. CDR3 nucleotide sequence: TGTGCCAACTTGACAGGGGGCAGTGAGACCCAGTACTTC. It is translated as CANLTGGSETQYF.

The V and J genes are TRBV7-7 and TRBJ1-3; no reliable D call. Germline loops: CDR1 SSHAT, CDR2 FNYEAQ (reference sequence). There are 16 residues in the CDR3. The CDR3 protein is CASWSGLLGSGNTIYF. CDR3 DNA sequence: TGTGCTAGCTGGAGCGGGCTATTGGGCTCTGGAAACACCATATATTTT.

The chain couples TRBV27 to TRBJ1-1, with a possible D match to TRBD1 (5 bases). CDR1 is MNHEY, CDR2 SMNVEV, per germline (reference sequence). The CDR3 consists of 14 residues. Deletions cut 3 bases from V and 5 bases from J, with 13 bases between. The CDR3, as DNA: TGTGCCAGCAGTTTTGGGGGAGGAAGGACTGAAGCTTTCTTT. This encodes CASSFGGGRTEAFF.

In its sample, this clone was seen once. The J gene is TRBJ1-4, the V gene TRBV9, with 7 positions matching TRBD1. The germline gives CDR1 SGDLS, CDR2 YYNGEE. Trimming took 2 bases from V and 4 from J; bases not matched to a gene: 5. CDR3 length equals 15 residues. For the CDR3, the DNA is TGTGCCAGCAGCGTGGGCGGGACAGTTAATGAAAAACTGTTTTTT. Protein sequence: CASSVGGTVNEKLFF. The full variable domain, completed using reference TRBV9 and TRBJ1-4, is DSGVTQTPKHLITATGQRVTLRCSPRSGDLSVYWYQQSLDQGLQFLIQYYNGEERAKGNILERFSAQQFPDLHSELNLSSLELGDSALYFCASSVGGTVNEKLFFGSGTQLSVL.

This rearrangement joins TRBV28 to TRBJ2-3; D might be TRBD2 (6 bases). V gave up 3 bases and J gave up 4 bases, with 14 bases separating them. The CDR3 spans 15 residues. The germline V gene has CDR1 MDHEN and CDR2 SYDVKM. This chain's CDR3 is CASSFGGSRSDTQYF. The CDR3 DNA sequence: TGTGCCAGCAGTTTTGGAGGGAGCAGGTCAGATACGCAGTATTTT. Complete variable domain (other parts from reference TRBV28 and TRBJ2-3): DVKVTQSSRYLVKRTGEKVFLECVQDMDHENMFWYRQDPGLGLRLIYFSYDVKMKEKGDIPEGYSVSREKKERFSLILESASTNQTSMYLCASSFGGSRSDTQYFGPGTRLTVL.